The 8 T cell receptor beta chains below were found in one sample sequenced in a study of shared clonotypes between healthy human individuals. The table came from immunoSEQ multiplex PCR; TCRdb's copy has only in-frame clones and leaves some out. This sample has about 730,000 clones; roughly 72% occur once, and the top ten carry under 2%. Sequences were obtained from memory CD4+ T cells sorted from blood. Stated subset: CD45RA-negative fraction. Source of these receptors: a woman aged 25 to 39 in good health.

This clone was observed at least ten times. This chain joins TRBV28 and TRBJ2-3; 13 nucleotides line up with TRBD2. The V gene's germline CDR1 is MDHEN and CDR2 SYDVKM. The ends lost 5 bases at V and 3 bases at J; junction bases unmatched: 5. CDR3 length equals 16 residues. CDR3 DNA: TGTGCCAGCAGTCGACGGACTAGCGGGAGAACAGATACGCAGTATTTT. It translates to CASSRRTSGRTDTQYF. Supplemented by reference TRBV28 and TRBJ2-3, the full variable domain reads DVKVTQSSRYLVKRTGEKVFLECVQDMDHENMFWYRQDPGLGLRLIYFSYDVKMKEKGDIPEGYSVSREKKERFSLILESASTNQTSMYLCASSRRTSGRTDTQYFGPGTRLTVL.

The chain combines TRBV29-1 with TRBJ1-1; 10 nucleotides line up with TRBD1. The length of the CDR3 is 13 residues. V trimming: 5 bases; J trimming: 4 bases; junction bases outside the gene matches: 4. Germline V gene data show CDR1 as SQVTM and CDR2 as ANQGSEA. CDR3 amino acids: CSVWDRGGTEAFF. CDR3 coding DNA: TGCAGCGTTTGGGACAGGGGAGGCACTGAAGCTTTCTTT.

This rearrangement joins TRBV21-1 to TRBJ2-7; the DNA was not compared with TRBD2, the D call given in the table. TRBV21-1 is classified as a pseudogene. This CDR3 region has 17 residues. The CDR3 here is CASSLGLAGVWSYEQYF. In nucleotides, the CDR3 is TGTGCCAGCAGCTTGGGACTAGCGGGAGTCTGGTCCTACGAGCAGTACTTC.

This clone was seen a handful of times. The J gene is TRBJ2-1, the V gene TRBV19, with TRBD1 as a possible D gene (6 bases). The germline CDR1 and CDR2 sequences are LNHDA and SQIVND (reference sequence). V lost 9 bases and J lost 5, with 14 bases in between. The CDR3 has 13 amino acids. The DNA of the CDR3 is TGTGCCAGCACAGGGTATTCTAACAATGAGCAGTTCTTC. Protein sequence: CASTGYSNNEQFF.

This chain uses TRBV11-3 with TRBJ2-5, with D unclear. The CDR3 contains 13 residues. V lost 5 bases to trimming and J lost 5 bases, with 12 bases between them. CDR1 is SGHNT and CDR2 is YENEEA in the germline V gene. This CDR3 reads CASSPFSAETQYF. DNA of the CDR3: TGTGCCAGCAGCCCCTTTTCCGCGGAGACCCAGTACTTC.

This sequence joins TRBV4-1 and TRBJ2-5, with D tentatively TRBD1 or TRBD2 (7 bases each). The CDR3 loop spans 18 amino acids. Trimming shortened V by 2 bases and J by 2 bases, and 21 bases separated the two germline ends. CDR1 and CDR2 from the germline V gene are MGHRA and YSYEKL. The CDR3 sequence: CASSQQFRQGGGQETQYF. In DNA form, the CDR3 reads TGCGCCAGCAGCCAACAATTTCGACAGGGCGGGGGTCAAGAGACCCAGTACTTC.

This clone was seen a handful of times. The same CDR3 also results from other DNA sequences found in this sample. The chain links TRBV19 to TRBJ2-3; maybe TRBD1 (6 bases). The germline CDR1 and CDR2 sequences are LNHDA and SQIVND (reference sequence). V dropped 2 bases and J dropped 0 bases, with 9 bases sitting between them. The CDR3 has 15 amino acids. The CDR3 DNA sequence: TGTGCCAGTAGTATAATGGGACAAAGCACAGATACGCAGTATTTT. It yields the protein CASSIMGQSTDTQYF.

The sample holds one count of this clone. The rearrangement joins TRBV19 to TRBJ2-7, with D maybe TRBD2 (6 bases). Trimming pared 3 bases from V and 2 bases from J, leaving 11 bases between. CDR1 and CDR2 (germline): LNHDA, SQIVND (reference sequence). CDR3 length equals 14 residues. DNA for the CDR3: TGTGCCAGTAGTATCCCGGGACTGGCCTACGAGCAGTACTTC. Its protein is CASSIPGLAYEQYF.